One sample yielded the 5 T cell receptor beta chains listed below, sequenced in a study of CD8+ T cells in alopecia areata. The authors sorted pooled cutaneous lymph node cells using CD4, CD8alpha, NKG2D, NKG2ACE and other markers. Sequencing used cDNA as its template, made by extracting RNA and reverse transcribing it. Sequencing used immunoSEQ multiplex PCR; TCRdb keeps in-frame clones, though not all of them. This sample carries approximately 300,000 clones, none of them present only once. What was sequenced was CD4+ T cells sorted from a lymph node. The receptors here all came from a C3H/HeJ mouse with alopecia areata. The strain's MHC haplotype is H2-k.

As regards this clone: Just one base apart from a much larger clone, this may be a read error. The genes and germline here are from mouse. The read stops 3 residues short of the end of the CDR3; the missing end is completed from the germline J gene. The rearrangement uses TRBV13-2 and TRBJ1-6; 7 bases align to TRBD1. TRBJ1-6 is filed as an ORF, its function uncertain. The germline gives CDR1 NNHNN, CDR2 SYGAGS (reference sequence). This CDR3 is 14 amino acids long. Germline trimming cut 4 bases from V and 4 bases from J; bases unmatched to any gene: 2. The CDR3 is CASGPGQYNSPLYF. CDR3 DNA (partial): TGTGCCAGCGGTCCGGGACAGTATAATTCGCCC.

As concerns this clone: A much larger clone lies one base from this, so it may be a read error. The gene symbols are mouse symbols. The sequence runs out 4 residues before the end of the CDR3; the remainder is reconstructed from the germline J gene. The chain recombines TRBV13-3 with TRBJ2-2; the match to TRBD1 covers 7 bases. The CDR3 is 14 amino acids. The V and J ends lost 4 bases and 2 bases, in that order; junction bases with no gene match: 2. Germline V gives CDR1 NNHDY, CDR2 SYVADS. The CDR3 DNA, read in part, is TGTGCCAGCAGTCCGACAGGGAACACCGGG. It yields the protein CASSPTGNTG. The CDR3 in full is CASSPTGNTGQLYF.

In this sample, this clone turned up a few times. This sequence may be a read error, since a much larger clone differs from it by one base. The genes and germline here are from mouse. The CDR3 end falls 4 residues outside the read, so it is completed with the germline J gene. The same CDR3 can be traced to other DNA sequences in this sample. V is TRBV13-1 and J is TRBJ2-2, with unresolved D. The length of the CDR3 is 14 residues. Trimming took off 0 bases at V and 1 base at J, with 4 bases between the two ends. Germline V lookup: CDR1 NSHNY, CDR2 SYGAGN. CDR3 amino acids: CASSDEGNTGQLYF. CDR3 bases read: TGTGCCAGCAGTGATGAGGGAAACACCGGG.

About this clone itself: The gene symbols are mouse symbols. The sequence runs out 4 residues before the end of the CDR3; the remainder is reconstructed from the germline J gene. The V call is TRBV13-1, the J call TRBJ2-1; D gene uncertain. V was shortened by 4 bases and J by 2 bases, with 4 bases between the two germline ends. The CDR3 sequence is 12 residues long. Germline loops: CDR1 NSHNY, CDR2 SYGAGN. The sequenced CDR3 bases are TGTGCCAGCAGTCTCCACTATGCT. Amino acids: CASSLHYA. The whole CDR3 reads CASSLHYAEQFF.

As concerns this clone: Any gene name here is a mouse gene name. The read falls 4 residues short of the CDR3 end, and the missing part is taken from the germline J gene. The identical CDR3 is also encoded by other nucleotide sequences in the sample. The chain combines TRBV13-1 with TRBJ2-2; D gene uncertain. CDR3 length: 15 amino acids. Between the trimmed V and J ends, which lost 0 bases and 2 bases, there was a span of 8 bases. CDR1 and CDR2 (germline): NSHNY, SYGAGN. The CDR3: CASSDATANTGQLYF. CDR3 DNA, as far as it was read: TGTGCCAGCAGTGATGCCACAGCCAACACCGGG.